Listed below are T cell receptor beta chains from one sample, sequenced in a study of monozygotic twins with inflammatory bowel disease. With the 5' RACE reads reprocessed, TCRdb shows one record per CDR3 protein and no DNA. The sample has some 160,000 distinct CDR3 sequences. Material for sequencing was blood. The receptors were gathered from a human donor with ulcerative colitis or Crohn's disease, or a healthy co-twin of an affected twin (not recorded which). The CDR3 runs from the conserved cysteine through the conserved F or W.

CDR3 protein: CASSLAFPYPGESNTGELFF
J gene: TRBJ2-2
V gene: TRBV5-1

CDR3 protein: CASRKGRASSNEQFF
J gene: TRBJ2-1
V gene: TRBV27

CDR3 protein: CASSNGQGGWVKNIQYF
J gene: TRBJ2-4
V gene: TRBV7-9

CDR3 protein: CASRTGSGGTDTQYF
J gene: TRBJ2-3
V gene: TRBV6-1

CDR3 protein: CAWNQGTYEQYF
J gene: TRBJ2-7
V gene: TRBV30

CDR3 protein: CASSQTTWGQGAVEQFF
J gene: TRBJ2-1
V gene: TRBV7-9

CDR3 protein: CASSQGAGGLYEQYF
J gene: TRBJ2-7
V gene: TRBV14

CDR3 protein: CASSLGLRELQEQYF
J gene: TRBJ2-7
V gene: TRBV7-9

CDR3 protein: CASSFKDNEQFF
J gene: TRBJ2-1
V gene: TRBV7-9

CDR3 protein: CASSPTGAGANVQTF
J gene: TRBJ2-6
V gene: TRBV28

CDR3 protein: CASSLGPDGEQYF
J gene: TRBJ2-7
V gene: TRBV5-6

CDR3 protein: CASNGWSNQPQHF
J gene: TRBJ1-5
V gene: TRBV6-2/TRBV6-3

CDR3 protein: CASSFGVSSTDTQYF
J gene: TRBJ2-3
V gene: TRBV5-1

CDR3 protein: CASSHFTVNSYEQYF
J gene: TRBJ2-7
V gene: TRBV4-1

CDR3 protein: CSVLSGAKNIQYF
J gene: TRBJ2-4
V gene: TRBV29-1

CDR3 protein: CASSPVGAFETQYF
J gene: TRBJ2-5
V gene: TRBV7-9

CDR3 protein: CASSTLRSSYNSPLHF
J gene: TRBJ1-6
V gene: TRBV5-5

CDR3 protein: CASSLALTSGAQETQYF
J gene: TRBJ2-5
V gene: TRBV7-6

CDR3 protein: CASSWTGDEQFF
J gene: TRBJ2-1
V gene: TRBV5-1

CDR3 protein: CSAPSGLLAGGLYSYNEQFF
J gene: TRBJ2-1
V gene: TRBV29-1

CDR3 protein: CATLGGEGAFF
J gene: TRBJ1-1
V gene: TRBV27

CDR3 protein: CASSPSRVPVETQYF
J gene: TRBJ2-5
V gene: TRBV7-9

CDR3 protein: CASSQGTGTSGTSSYNEQFF
J gene: TRBJ2-1
V gene: TRBV5-1

CDR3 protein: CASSLVYAMGQGNGGYTF
J gene: TRBJ1-2
V gene: TRBV7-6

CDR3 protein: CASSQDQGAHYNEQFF
J gene: TRBJ2-1
V gene: TRBV4-1

CDR3 protein: CSASLQNSQPQHF
J gene: TRBJ1-5
V gene: TRBV20-1

CDR3 protein: CASSLGSGRKDTQYF
J gene: TRBJ2-3
V gene: TRBV7-9

CDR3 protein: CASSFKTGNYGYTF
J gene: TRBJ1-2
V gene: TRBV5-1

CDR3 protein: CASSLSPNEQFF
J gene: TRBJ2-1
V gene: TRBV7-2

CDR3 protein: CAISLQQNTEAFF
J gene: TRBJ1-1
V gene: TRBV10-3

CDR3 protein: CASSITQGSGTQPQHF
J gene: TRBJ1-5
V gene: TRBV28

CDR3 protein: CSARASGRGHQPQHF
J gene: TRBJ1-5
V gene: TRBV20-1

CDR3 protein: CASSPEPASSYEQYF
J gene: TRBJ2-7
V gene: TRBV18

CDR3 protein: CASSLRDYEPGYEQYF
J gene: TRBJ2-7
V gene: TRBV7-2

CDR3 protein: CASSYGRQWHTEAFF
J gene: TRBJ1-1
V gene: TRBV6-2/TRBV6-3

CDR3 protein: CASSYRGPYNEQFF
J gene: TRBJ2-1
V gene: TRBV12-3/TRBV12-4

CDR3 protein: CASSLAPAGQVNQPQHF
J gene: TRBJ1-5
V gene: TRBV7-6

CDR3 protein: CASSLALGGYTF
J gene: TRBJ1-2
V gene: TRBV7-2

CDR3 protein: CASRRTGGNTGELFF
J gene: TRBJ2-2
V gene: TRBV6-1

CDR3 protein: CASRTGRDGPGELFF
J gene: TRBJ2-2
V gene: TRBV12-3/TRBV12-4

CDR3 protein: CASSNPRGADFTYEQYF
J gene: TRBJ2-7
V gene: TRBV6-2/TRBV6-3

CDR3 protein: CASSPSRQETQYF
J gene: TRBJ2-5
V gene: TRBV18

CDR3 protein: CASSRTSGPYEQYF
J gene: TRBJ2-7
V gene: TRBV5-1

CDR3 protein: CSVVPGGGNIQYF
J gene: TRBJ2-4
V gene: TRBV29-1

CDR3 protein: CASRGERTDTQYF
J gene: TRBJ2-3
V gene: TRBV5-4

CDR3 protein: CAWSEGGPNQPQHF
J gene: TRBJ1-5
V gene: TRBV30

CDR3 protein: CAWSNGASFTGELFF
J gene: TRBJ2-2
V gene: TRBV30